One sample yielded the 14 T cell receptor beta chains listed below, sequenced in a study of blood T cell repertoires in COVID-19. Assay: immunoSEQ multiplex PCR; the TCRdb copy retains only in-frame clones and omits some. The sample contains a few hundred thousand clones, around 86% of which appear only once. Material: peripheral blood. The receptors come from a man aged 80 or over with acute or convalescent COVID-19.

J is TRBJ1-1 and V is TRBV4-3; TRBD1 matches at 11 bases. The CDR3 has 14 residues. The germline gives CDR1 LGHNA, CDR2 YSLEER. Trimming cost V 4 bases and J 4 bases; bases outside gene matches: 2. In DNA, the CDR3 is TGCGCCAGCAGCCTGGGACAGGGGGGCACTGAAGCTTTCTTT. Its protein product is CASSLGQGGTEAFF.

This chain joins TRBV15 and TRBJ2-4; D perhaps matches TRBD2 (7 bases). CDR3 size: 15 residues. V lost 3 bases and J lost 8, with 17 bases in between. Germline values: CDR1 LNHNV, CDR2 YYDKDF (reference sequence). CDR3 amino acids: CATSRGGGREDIQYF. In nucleotides, the CDR3 is TGTGCCACCAGCAGGGGAGGGGGTCGGGAGGACATTCAGTACTTC.

V gene TRBV27 combines with J gene TRBJ1-2; D is possibly TRBD1 (5 bases). Trimming took off 6 bases at V and 4 bases at J, with 15 bases between the two ends. Germline loops: CDR1 MNHEY, CDR2 SMNVEV (reference sequence). There are 14 residues in the CDR3. The CDR3 bases are TGTGCCAGCAGCTCCGTGGGGCGCGGCTATGGCTACACCTTC. Protein: CASSSVGRGYGYTF.

This clone was found a few times. This chain connects TRBV6-6 to TRBJ2-7; D gene unclear. This CDR3 has 15 amino acids. Germline-derived CDR1 and CDR2 are MNHNY and SVGAGI (reference sequence). V lost 0 bases and J 3 bases, leaving 12 bases between the germline ends. DNA for the CDR3: TGTGCCAGCAGTTACTCGCGAGTCGGTATCTACGAGCAGTACTTC. It specifies CASSYSRVGIYEQYF.

J is TRBJ1-2 and V is TRBV18, with 7 bases that match TRBD1. Per the germline V gene, CDR1 is KGHSH and CDR2 is LQKENI. With V trimmed by 2 bases and J by 3 bases, 6 bases remained unmatched. The CDR3 loop spans 15 amino acids. CDR3 protein: CASSPWAGQHYGYTF. The CDR3 DNA reads as TGTGCCAGCTCACCATGGGCGGGACAGCACTATGGCTACACCTTC.

The V and J genes are TRBV12-3 or TRBV12-4 and TRBJ1-4; no firm D call. This CDR3 is built from 13 residues. With 3 bases removed from V and 7 bases from J, the gap between germline ends came to 9 bases. This chain's CDR3 is CASSFGGGEKLFF. The DNA for the CDR3 is TGTGCCAGCAGTTTCGGCGGAGGTGAAAAACTGTTTTTT.

This clone was counted a single time. The chain joins TRBV9 to TRBJ2-1; 7 nucleotides line up with TRBD2. Losses at the gene ends were 0 bases for V and 7 bases for J; bases not matched to a gene: 4. The CDR3 runs to 14 residues. Germline V gene sequence: CDR1 SGDLS, CDR2 YYNGEE. CDR3 DNA: TGTGCCAGCAGCGTAGAGGCTAGCGGTAATGAGCAGTTCTTC. This gives the protein CASSVEASGNEQFF.

The chain couples TRBV10-3 to TRBJ1-1, with D possibly TRBD1 on 6 matching bases. The CDR3 consists of 17 residues. Trimming shortened V by 0 bases and J by 2 bases, and 16 bases separated the two germline ends. Germline lookup yields CDR1 ENHRY and CDR2 SYGVKD. CDR3 sequence reads: CAISESQGGGINTEAFF. The CDR3 DNA reads TGTGCCATCAGTGAGTCGCAAGGGGGGGGAATAAACACTGAAGCTTTCTTT.

This clone was observed once. This CDR3 is CASSLEEARKRSAFF. The CDR3 DNA sequence: TGCGCCAGCAGCTTGGAGGAGGCCCGCAAAAGGAGTGCTTTCTTT. This sequence joins TRBV5-1 and TRBJ1-1; no clear D gene. Germline-derived CDR1 and CDR2 are SGHRS and YFSETQ. Trimming took off 0 bases at V and 11 bases at J, with 20 bases between the two ends. This CDR3 spans 15 amino acids.

The chain joins TRBV11-2 to TRBJ2-3; a weak D match, TRBD2 (6 bases). Trimming pared 5 bases from V and 5 bases from J, leaving 8 bases between. The CDR3 runs 12 residues. Germline V gene lookup returns CDR1 SGHAT and CDR2 FQNNGV. This CDR3 is CASSPGRDTQYF. The CDR3 DNA sequence: TGTGCCAGCAGCCCCGGGAGAGATACGCAGTATTTT.

Written as DNA, the CDR3 is TGTGCCAGCAGCCAAGATTTTCGAGGGACACGGTTGCGCACTGAAGCTTTCTTT. This gives the protein CASSQDFRGTRLRTEAFF. This chain links TRBV14 with TRBJ1-1; D may be TRBD1 (6 bases). Germline V gene data show CDR1 as SGHDN and CDR2 as FVKESK. This CDR3 is built from 18 residues. V shed 0 bases and J shed 4 bases, with 21 bases lying between them.

V and J are TRBV28 and TRBJ2-7; TRBD1 aligns across 8 bases. Germline V gene sequence: CDR1 MDHEN, CDR2 SYDVKM. V trimming: 7 bases; J trimming: 0 bases; junction bases outside the gene matches: 11. This CDR3 has 16 amino acids. The CDR3 is CASTLTGAPTSYEQYF. The CDR3 DNA reads TGTGCCAGCACCCTGACAGGGGCACCTACCTCCTACGAGCAGTACTTC.

The table lists this clone with a count of one. The chain uses TRBV9 and TRBJ1-6; a weak D match, TRBD1 (5 bases). The CDR3 extends over 13 amino acids. Trimming left V 3 bases short and J 7 bases short, with 8 bases between. Germline lookup yields CDR1 SGDLS and CDR2 YYNGEE. The CDR3 DNA reads as TGTGCCAGCAGCGGGGGGAGGAATTCACCCCTCCACTTT. Protein: CASSGGRNSPLHF.

The chain couples TRBV19 to TRBJ1-5; TRBD1 is a possible D gene (6 bases). CDR1 and CDR2 from the germline V gene are LNHDA and SQIVND (reference sequence). The ends were cut back, 8 bases at V and 1 base at J, with 18 bases in the middle. This CDR3 is 16 amino acids long. CDR3 nucleotide sequence: TGTGCCAGTGGTTCTACAGGGACGGGAAGCAATCAGCCCCAGCATTTT. Protein product: CASGSTGTGSNQPQHF.